The TCR beta chain described here comes from a study of shared clonotypes between healthy human individuals. TCRdb's copy holds only in-frame clones and misses some; the assay was immunoSEQ multiplex PCR. Seen here are about 490,000 clones, more than 65% observed once, and the top ten hold 10% to 15%. The CDR3 sequence is 14 residues long. CDR1 and CDR2 (germline): SEHNR, FQNEAQ (reference sequence). Unmatched junction bases numbered 6, after V lost 3 bases and J lost 7 bases. The chain has TRBV7-9 and TRBJ2-1; 7 bases line up with TRBD2. Sequencing was carried out using PBMCs. The sequence was collected from a woman aged 40 to 50 in good health. Some clones in this sample may be carry-over from other donors' samples. CDR3 coding DNA: TGTGCCAGCAGCTTTTCGCGGGAGTTTAATGAGCAGTTCTTC. Protein product: CASSFSREFNEQFF.